This TCR beta chain emerged from a study of blood T cell repertoires in COVID-19. Seattle-derived patients entered the study during active infection and were followed longitudinally. Trimming took off 7 bases at V and 4 bases at J, with 13 bases between the two ends. The germline CDR1 and CDR2 sequences are MNHEY and SVGAGI. The CDR3 extends over 13 amino acids. Repertoires were generated with immunoSEQ multiplex PCR, while TCRdb's copy carries only in-frame clones and drops some. The data hold fewer than 90,000 clones, with about four fifths observed a single time. The sample was peripheral blood. The chain joins TRBV6-5 to TRBJ2-5; D might be TRBD1 (5 bases). The TCR sequence derives from a man in his 70s with COVID-19, enrolled during active disease. This chain's CDR3 is CASKDSASETQYF. In DNA, the CDR3 is TGTGCCAGCAAAGACAGCGCCTCAGAGACCCAGTACTTC.